The sample holds many counts of the clone carrying this TCR beta chain. These data originate in a study of T cells after yellow fever vaccination. MiXCR, applied by TCRdb to the 5' RACE reads, yields one record per CDR3 protein. This table has some 300,000 distinct CDR3 sequences, 8.5% to 10% appearing once. The germline gives CDR1 MNHNY, CDR2 SVGAGI (reference sequence). With 4 bases removed from V and 3 bases from J, the gap between germline ends came to 13 bases. CDR3 length equals 14 residues. The origin of this receptor is a young man who received the YFV17D yellow fever vaccine. The J gene is TRBJ2-7, the V gene TRBV6-6, with D possibly matching TRBD2 (5 bases). The source was CD4+ T cells sorted from PBMCs, collected 5 days after the yellow fever booster vaccination. The CDR3 coding sequence is TGTGCCAGCAGTTGGGTGCCTGAGGGCTACGAGCAGTACGTC. This translates into CASSWVPEGYEQYV.